Below are 22 T cell receptor beta chains sequenced from a single sample in a study of shared clonotypes between healthy human individuals. Some clones are missing from TCRdb's copy, which holds only in-frame ones; the method was immunoSEQ multiplex PCR. The sample consists of 1.4 million to 1.5 million clones, roughly 96% of them appearing once. Sequencing used naive CD4+ T cells sorted from blood. Subset specified: CD45RA+ positively selected. The receptor source for this set is a young man in good health.

Remarks on this clone: The sample carries other DNA sequences with the same CDR3. V and J are TRBV9 and TRBJ2-3, with D uncertain. From germline, CDR1 is SGDLS and CDR2 YYNGEE. With 0 bases removed from V and 1 base from J, the gap between germline ends came to 6 bases. CDR3 length: 14 residues. CDR3 amino acids: CASSVEPRTDTQYF. The CDR3 DNA sequence: TGTGCCAGCAGCGTAGAGCCACGCACAGATACGCAGTATTTT.

This chain links TRBV27 with TRBJ2-7, with D possibly matching TRBD1 (5 bases). Germline V lookup: CDR1 MNHEY, CDR2 SMNVEV (reference sequence). The CDR3 covers 14 residues. Trimming stripped 5 bases from V and 1 base from J, with 12 bases between. The chain's CDR3 is CASSPTVPSYEQYF. The CDR3 DNA is TGTGCCAGCAGTCCGACAGTACCTTCCTACGAGCAGTACTTC.

The V call is TRBV6-5, the J call TRBJ2-5, with a weak D call TRBD1 (6 bases). Trimming left V 5 bases short and J 5 bases short, with 12 bases between. Per the germline V gene, CDR1 is MNHEY and CDR2 is SVGAGI. The CDR3 is 13 residues long. DNA for the CDR3: TGTGCCAGCAGTCCCTACAGGGACGAGACCCAGTACTTC. It is translated as CASSPYRDETQYF.

The rearrangement uses TRBV6-1 and TRBJ2-3, with 8 bases aligning to TRBD2. CDR3 length: 14 residues. The V segment lost 1 base and the J segment 8 bases; nucleotides outside the gene matches: 5. Germline CDR1 MNHNS, CDR2 SASEGT. The CDR3 bases are TGTGCCAGCAGTGAAGGGGACCGGGGGGGTACGCAGTATTTT. Translated: CASSEGDRGGTQYF.

V is TRBV9 and J is TRBJ2-5; TRBD1 or TRBD2 may be the D gene (5 bases each). The CDR3 has 15 amino acids. Germline assignment: CDR1 SGDLS and CDR2 YYNGEE. V dropped 0 bases and J dropped 5 bases, with 14 bases sitting between them. CDR3 protein: CASSVAAGRGETQYF. The CDR3 nucleotides read TGTGCCAGCAGCGTAGCCGCAGGGCGAGGGGAGACCCAGTACTTC.

The chain carries TRBV19 and TRBJ2-2; D is possibly TRBD1 (5 bases). CDR1 is LNHDA, CDR2 SQIVND, per germline (reference sequence). The V gene lost 4 bases and the J gene lost 5 bases, with 17 bases spanning the gap. There are 16 residues in the CDR3. CDR3 DNA: TGTGCCAGTAGTACTCGTAGTGGCCAGGGAACCGGGGAGCTGTTTTTT. Residues: CASSTRSGQGTGELFF.

V usage is TRBV5-6 and J usage is TRBJ2-7, with TRBD2 identical over 10 bases. The CDR3 is 16 amino acids. Germline V CDR1 and CDR2: SGHDT, YYEEEE. Unmatched junction bases numbered 10, after V lost 4 bases and J lost 3 bases. The CDR3 is CASSRRLLAGSYEQYF. The CDR3 DNA reads as TGTGCCAGCAGCCGCCGCCTACTAGCGGGAAGCTACGAGCAGTACTTC.

V usage is TRBV4-3 and J usage is TRBJ2-1; TRBD2 matches at 9 bases. CDR3 length: 14 residues. Trimming at V came to 4 bases and at J to 8 bases, leaving 6 bases not matched to a gene. The germline V gene encodes CDR1 LGHNA and CDR2 YSLEER. CDR3 region: CASSRGLALDEQFF. The CDR3 DNA reads TGCGCCAGCAGCCGCGGACTAGCGCTGGATGAGCAGTTCTTC.

This clone was picked up a small number of times. The chain has TRBV29-1 and TRBJ2-7, with 8 positions matching TRBD2. The CDR3 contains 12 residues. In germline, CDR1 is SQVTM, CDR2 ANQGSEA. V was clipped by 5 bases and J by 9 bases; unmatched bases: 9. The CDR3 DNA reads as TGCAGCGTTAAGCGGGAGTCTAAGGGGCAGTACTTC. Encoded protein: CSVKRESKGQYF.

V and J are TRBV15 and TRBJ2-1; 7 bases match TRBD2. Germline V gives CDR1 LNHNV, CDR2 YYDKDF (reference sequence). Trimming took 1 base from V and 5 from J; bases not matched to a gene: 8. The CDR3 covers 16 residues. The CDR3 loop is CATSRVATSRHNEQFF. CDR3 DNA: TGTGCCACCAGCAGAGTAGCGACTAGCAGACACAATGAGCAGTTCTTC.

Remarks on this clone: Other nucleotide sequences from this sample produce the same CDR3. The rearrangement joins TRBV11-3 to TRBJ2-7; either TRBD1 or TRBD2 may fit D (5 bases each). The CDR3 contains 13 residues. From germline, CDR1 is SGHNT and CDR2 YENEEA. V was trimmed by 5 bases and J by 1 base, leaving 9 bases between them. The DNA for the CDR3 is TGTGCCAGCAGCCAGGGACCATCCTACGAGCAGTACTTC. Translated: CASSQGPSYEQYF.

The V gene is TRBV9, the J gene TRBJ2-7; the match to TRBD1 covers 9 bases. The CDR3 is made up of 14 amino acids. Unmatched junction bases numbered 3, after V lost 3 bases and J lost 2 bases. The germline CDR1 and CDR2 sequences are SGDLS and YYNGEE. CDR3 region: CASSADRGTYEQYF. CDR3 nucleotides: TGTGCCAGCAGCGCGGACAGGGGAACCTACGAGCAGTACTTC.

This chain uses TRBV12-5 with TRBJ2-5; 7 positions match TRBD1. Per the germline V gene, CDR1 is LGHNT and CDR2 is FRNRAP. The junction had 6 bases not matched to a gene; V was cut back by 4 bases and J by 1 base. This CDR3 region has 15 residues. DNA of the CDR3: TGTGCTAGTGGTTCCGGGACAGCTTTCCAAGAGACCCAGTACTTC. It encodes CASGSGTAFQETQYF.

The chain is built from TRBV7-9 and TRBJ2-2, with D tentatively TRBD2 (5 bases). V shed 7 bases and J shed 1 base, with 16 bases lying between them. Per germline, CDR1 SEHNR and CDR2 FQNEAQ (reference sequence). CDR3 length: 16 residues. DNA of the CDR3: TGTGCCAGCACCCTCTCGCGGGTAGTGAACACCGGGGAGCTGTTTTTT. Translating gives CASTLSRVVNTGELFF.

The gene calls are TRBV5-1 and TRBJ2-7; TRBD2 agrees at 10 bases. The CDR3 is 15 amino acids. V lost 3 bases to trimming and J lost 3 bases; unmatched junction nucleotides: 6. Germline CDR1 is SGHRS and CDR2 is YFSETQ. In DNA, the CDR3 is TGCGCCAGCAGCTCGTTAGCGGGAGGAATCTACGAGCAGTACTTC. As protein: CASSSLAGGIYEQYF. Full variable domain (rest looked up from reference TRBV5-1 and TRBJ2-7): KAGVTQTPRYLIKTRGQQVTLSCSPISGHRSVSWYQQTPGQGLQFLFEYFSETQRNKGNFPGRFSGRQFSNSRSEMNVSTLELGDSALYLCASSSLAGGIYEQYFGPGTRLTVT.

This rearrangement joins TRBV23-1 to TRBJ2-1; D is uncertain. TRBV23-1 belongs to the ORF category, with a function that is uncertain. The CDR3 contains 16 residues. Trimming took 4 bases from V and 4 from J, leaving 17 bases between them. The CDR3 sequence: CASSPIFGYTYNEQFF. The CDR3 region has the DNA TGCGCCAGCAGTCCAATTTTCGGTTACACATACAATGAGCAGTTCTTC.

The chain uses TRBV14 and TRBJ2-2; D gene ambiguous. Germline CDR1 SGHDN, CDR2 FVKESK. This CDR3 contains 16 residues. Trimming removed 4 bases at V and 0 bases at J, with 12 bases between. CDR3 nucleotide sequence: TGTGCCAGCAGCCCTCTGGCGGCCGCGAACACCGGGGAGCTGTTTTTT. It translates to CASSPLAAANTGELFF. Using reference TRBV14 and TRBJ2-2 for the parts outside the CDR3, the full variable domain is EAGVTQFPSHSVIEKGQTVTLRCDPISGHDNLYWYRRVMGKEIKFLLHFVKESKQDESGMPNNRFLAERTGGTYSTLKVQPAELEDSGVYFCASSPLAAANTGELFFGEGSRLTVL.

This chain uses TRBV5-1 with TRBJ2-7, with a weak D call TRBD2 (7 bases). The V and J ends lost 2 bases and 5 bases respectively, with 14 bases between them. Germline V CDR1 and CDR2: SGHRS, YFSETQ. The CDR3 has 14 residues. DNA for the CDR3: TGCGCCAGCAGCTTTCGGGGGGCTCCCAACGAGCAGTACTTC. It codes for CASSFRGAPNEQYF.

V usage is TRBV5-1 and J usage is TRBJ1-3; the D is unclear. The germline V gene has CDR1 SGHRS and CDR2 YFSETQ. The CDR3 consists of 16 residues. Trimming shortened V by 1 base and J by 4 bases, and 15 bases separated the two germline ends. The DNA for the CDR3 is TGCGCCAGCAGCTTGACGATGAGAGGGAGAGGAAACACCATATATTTT. It is translated as CASSLTMRGRGNTIYF.

The rearrangement joins TRBV27 to TRBJ2-1; D ambiguous. The CDR3 runs 14 residues. Trimming stripped 1 base from V and 13 bases from J, with 17 bases between. CDR1 is MNHEY, CDR2 SMNVEV, per germline (reference sequence). The CDR3 DNA is TGTGCCAGCAGTTTATTCCCACAAGCACTGCACCAGTTCTTC. This sequence encodes CASSLFPQALHQFF.

This sequence joins TRBV28 and TRBJ1-2; the D gene is possibly TRBD1 (5 bases). The CDR3 totals 13 residues. The germline V gene has CDR1 MDHEN and CDR2 SYDVKM. Trimming cost V 4 bases and J 4 bases, with 10 bases left between them. CDR3 sequence (DNA): TGTGCCAGCAGTTCCCCTGGGGCCTATGGCTACACCTTC. Amino acids: CASSSPGAYGYTF.

The V gene is TRBV5-1, the J gene TRBJ1-3; no clear D. The V gene's germline CDR1 is SGHRS and CDR2 YFSETQ. This CDR3 contains 15 residues. V was clipped by 7 bases and J by 0 bases, with 14 bases between them. The CDR3 region has the DNA TGCGCCAGCTCCCCGGACGGATACTCTGGAAACACCATATATTTT. As protein: CASSPDGYSGNTIYF.